Listed here is a single T cell receptor (beta chain). The entry originates in a study of blood T cell repertoires in COVID-19. Study at large: In each case, the material was cDNA or gDNA derived from T cells, B-cell-depleted T cells, or PBMCs.

V lost 7 bases, J lost 9 bases, and 4 bases stayed unmatched. The CDR3 sequence is 12 residues long. Looked up from germline, CDR1 is LGHDT and CDR2 is YNNKEL (reference sequence). The authors' processing: Estimation of nucleated cell counts relied on the amplification of reference gene primers. The method was immunoSEQ multiplex PCR; TCRdb's version includes in-frame clones alone and lacks a portion of them. That table gives V, J and clone size, and the DNA gave D and trimming. The repertoire has tens of thousands of clones, 91% of them found once; the top ten carry 8.6%. This chain links TRBV3-1 (or the pseudogene TRBV3-2) with TRBJ2-1, with TRBD1 identical over 9 bases. Sequencing input: peripheral blood. This receptor was taken from a human donor in a cohort sampled during active COVID-19. Here the CDR3 reads CASTYRGLEQFF. The CDR3 DNA follows: TGTGCCAGCACCTACAGGGGGCTTGAGCAGTTCTTC.